This record covers a single T cell receptor beta chain. No antigen is known for it. This sample was included in a study of T and B cells in COVID-19 patients. At the level of the study: COVID-19 patients gave peripheral blood either during active infection or after recovery. At median age approximately 37 years, recovered patients were younger than active-infection patients at about 70. The study, taken as a whole, reports: In COVID-19 patients, T cell receptor beta variable and joining gene use was reportedly strongly skewed.

TRB rearrangements were amplified by multiplex PCR with BIOMED2 TRB-A/B primers. TCRdb re-called the multiplex PCR reads through MiXCR, storing one row per CDR3 protein. In the table there are 20,000 to 25,000 distinct CDR3 sequences, approximately 29% of which are singletons. The V end lost 4 bases, the J end lost 1 base, and 11 bases lay between the germline ends. The CDR3 contains 14 residues. Germline assignment: CDR1 DFQATT and CDR2 SNEGSKA (reference sequence). Blood genomic DNA input for TRB amplification was roughly 230-550 ng. The sequencing sample was made of blood. This TCR came from a human donor who had recovered from COVID-19. The genes are TRBV20-1 and TRBJ1-5, with a tentative D call TRBD1 (5 bases). The CDR3 is CSAIQGASNQPQHF. The CDR3 region has the DNA TGCAGTGCTATTCAAGGGGCGAGCAATCAGCCCCAGCATTTT.